Ten or more counts support the clone carrying this T cell receptor beta chain. Antigen unknown. The source of the sample is a study of CD8+CD57+ T cells in acquired aplastic anemia. Study as a whole: Yields of DNA that came from sorted CD4+ and CD8+ cells averaged about 3.3 ug. Whole-study results and caveats: Sharing between patients and controls was observed for twenty-nine CD8+ CDR3 sequences.

CDR3 length equals 14 residues. Germline V gives CDR1 LNHNV, CDR2 YYDKDF (reference sequence). V trimming: 4 bases; J trimming: 3 bases; junction bases outside the gene matches: 3. CDR3 and TCR beta VDJ profiling relied on a genomic DNA template. One entry per CDR3 protein, called by TCRdb with MiXCR from the reads. The sample gives around 120,000 distinct CDR3 sequences, less than 50% of which show up once; roughly 3% is in the top ten. Sequencing was done on patients that had shown CD8+CD57+ cell expansion by flow cytometry. The diagnosis in all patients was severe acquired aplastic anemia. Patients had not yet gotten any therapy when their blood was taken for sampling.

This clonotype originated in a human donor with aplastic anemia. V is TRBV15 and J is TRBJ1-1, with TRBD1 matching over 9 bases. Sequenced input: sorted CD4+, CD8+, or CD8+CD57+ T cells (not recorded which) from PBMCs. CDR3 in amino acids: CATSKRTGDTEAFF. The CDR3 nucleotides are TGTGCCACCAGCAAAAGGACAGGGGACACTGAAGCTTTCTTT.